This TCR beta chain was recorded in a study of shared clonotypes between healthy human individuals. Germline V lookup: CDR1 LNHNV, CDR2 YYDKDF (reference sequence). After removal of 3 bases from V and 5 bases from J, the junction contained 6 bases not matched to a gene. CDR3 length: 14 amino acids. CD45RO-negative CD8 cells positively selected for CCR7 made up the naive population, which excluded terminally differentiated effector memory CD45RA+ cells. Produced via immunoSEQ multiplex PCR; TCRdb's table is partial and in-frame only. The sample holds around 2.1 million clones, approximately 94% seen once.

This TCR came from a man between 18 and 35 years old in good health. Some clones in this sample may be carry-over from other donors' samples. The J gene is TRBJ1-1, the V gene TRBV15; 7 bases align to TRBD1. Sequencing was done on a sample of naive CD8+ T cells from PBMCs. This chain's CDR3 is CATSRGTAITEAFF. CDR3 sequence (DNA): TGTGCCACCAGCAGGGGGACAGCAATAACTGAAGCTTTCTTT.